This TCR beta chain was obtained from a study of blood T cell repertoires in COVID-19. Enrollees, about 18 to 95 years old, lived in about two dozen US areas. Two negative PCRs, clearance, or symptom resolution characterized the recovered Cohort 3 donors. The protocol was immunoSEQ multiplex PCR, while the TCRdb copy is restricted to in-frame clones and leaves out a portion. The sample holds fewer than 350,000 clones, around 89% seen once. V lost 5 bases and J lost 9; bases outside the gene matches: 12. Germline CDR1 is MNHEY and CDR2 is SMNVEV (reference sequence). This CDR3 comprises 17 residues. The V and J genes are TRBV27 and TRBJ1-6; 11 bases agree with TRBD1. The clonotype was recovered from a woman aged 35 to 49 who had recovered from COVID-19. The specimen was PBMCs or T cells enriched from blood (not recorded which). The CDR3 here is CASSLLGQGARGSPLHF. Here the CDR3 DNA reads TGTGCCAGCAGTCTCCTAGGACAGGGGGCGCGTGGTTCACCCCTCCACTTT.